These T cell receptor beta chains were read from a single sample in a study of blood T cell repertoires in COVID-19. Sequencing was performed with immunoSEQ multiplex PCR; in TCRdb, only in-frame clones are kept and a portion is missing. The sample contains 200,000 to 250,000 clones, 70% to 90% of which appear only once. The specimen sequenced was peripheral blood. The receptors were sampled from a woman in her late teens or twenties who had recovered from COVID-19. Both conserved end residues are part of each CDR3. A D gene is named only where the DNA matches it firmly. Where a row states a size, it is once, few, many or the class of an expanded clone; other rows omit it.

v_gene	len	d_gene	j_gene	abundance	CDR3aa	CDR3nt
TRBV12-5	20	TRBD2	TRBJ2-1	-	CASGWGQMGSGLAGYNEQFF	TGTGCTAGTGGTTGGGGACAGATGGGTTCGGGACTAGCGGGGTACAATGAGCAGTTCTTC
TRBV10-1	13	-	TRBJ1-2	-	CASSESSGSGYTF	TGCGCCAGCAGTGAGTCGTCAGGGTCTGGCTACACCTTC
TRBV29-1	12	-	TRBJ1-1	-	CSGSTVNTEAFF	TGCAGCGGGTCGACAGTGAACACTGAAGCTTTCTTT
TRBV9	20	TRBD2	TRBJ2-2	-	CASSVLGASGRPANTGELFF	TGTGCCAGCAGCGTATTGGGTGCTAGCGGGAGGCCCGCGAACACCGGGGAGCTGTTTTTT
TRBV20-1	11	-	TRBJ2-1	-	CSASPLNEQFF	TGCAGTGCTAGCCCCCTCAATGAGCAGTTCTTC
TRBV3-1/TRBV3-2	15	-	TRBJ2-7	-	CASSYGHGANYEQYF	TGTGCCAGCAGCTACGGACACGGAGCGAACTACGAGCAGTACTTC
TRBV4-1	18	TRBD1	TRBJ1-5	-	CASSQLVGGQGAGQPQHF	TGCGCCAGCAGCCAACTCGTCGGGGGACAGGGGGCAGGTCAGCCCCAGCATTTT
TRBV15	16	-	TRBJ1-5	-	CATSRATARSNQPQHF	TGTGCCACCAGCAGAGCGACAGCTAGGAGCAATCAGCCCCAGCATTTT
TRBV7-9	13	-	TRBJ2-7	-	CASSLRTTYEQYF	TGTGCCAGCAGCTTACGAACAACCTACGAGCAGTACTTC
TRBV29-1	13	TRBD1	TRBJ2-2	-	CSARNRGTGELFF	TGCAGCGCGAGGAACAGGGGCACCGGGGAGCTGTTTTTT
TRBV2	14	TRBD1	TRBJ1-5	-	CASSDGQGLQPQHF	TGTGCCAGCAGCGATGGACAGGGGTTACAGCCCCAGCATTTT
TRBV27	13	TRBD1	TRBJ2-7	few	CASSGRDRGEQYF	TGTGCCAGCAGTGGCCGGGACAGGGGGGAGCAGTACTTC
TRBV2	15	TRBD2	TRBJ2-7	few	CASSVSGAHSYEQYF	TGTGCCAGCAGTGTCAGCGGGGCCCACTCCTACGAGCAGTACTTC
TRBV29-1	14	-	TRBJ2-1	-	CSVAGTGSYNEQFF	TGCAGCGTTGCCGGGACTGGCTCCTACAATGAGCAGTTCTTC
TRBV15	19	TRBD1	TRBJ2-3	-	CATSRGMAAGTGGTDTQYF	TGTGCCACCAGCAGAGGGATGGCCGCGGGGACAGGAGGTACAGATACGCAGTATTTT
TRBV5-1	17	-	TRBJ2-7	-	CASSFVHSLASSYEQYF	TGCGCCAGCAGCTTTGTTCACTCTCTGGCTAGCTCCTACGAGCAGTACTTC
TRBV4-1	15	TRBD2	TRBJ2-5	-	CASSQWSGRSKTQYF	TGCGCCAGCAGTCAATGGAGCGGGAGGAGTAAGACCCAGTACTTC
TRBV24-1	16	-	TRBJ2-1	-	CATSKSSDPTYNEQFF	TGTGCCACCAGCAAATCTAGCGACCCGACCTACAATGAGCAGTTCTTC
TRBV4-1	16	-	TRBJ1-6	-	CASSDPMEPYNSPLHF	TGCGCCAGCAGCGACCCCATGGAGCCCTATAATTCACCCCTCCACTTT
TRBV25-1	15	-	TRBJ2-7	-	CASSESGMGSYEQYF	TGTGCCAGCAGTGAATCGGGGATGGGCTCCTACGAGCAGTACTTC
TRBV5-6	15	-	TRBJ2-1	-	CASSSEGSGYNEQFF	TGTGCCAGCAGCTCGGAGGGTAGCGGTTACAATGAGCAGTTCTTC
TRBV4-3	15	-	TRBJ2-2	-	CASSPGTYNTGELFF	TGCGCCAGCAGCCCAGGGACATATAACACCGGGGAGCTGTTTTTT
TRBV24-1	15	-	TRBJ2-2	-	CATSDFSGNTGELFF	TGTGCCACCAGTGATTTTTCGGGGAACACCGGGGAGCTGTTTTTT
TRBV9	13	-	TRBJ1-1	-	CASSAFKEGLAFF	TGTGCCAGCAGCGCCTTTAAGGAGGGGTTAGCTTTCTTT
TRBV10-3	16	TRBD2	TRBJ2-3	once	CAISGGLAGGRDTQYF	TGTGCCATCAGTGGAGGGTTAGCGGGAGGGCGGGATACGCAGTATTTT
TRBV19	14	-	TRBJ1-2	-	CASSIDGAGNGYTF	TGTGCCAGTAGTATAGATGGGGCAGGGAATGGCTACACCTTC
TRBV29-1	14	-	TRBJ1-2	-	CSVELWQAGGGYTF	TGCAGCGTTGAATTATGGCAGGCGGGGGGTGGCTACACCTTC
TRBV24-1	15	TRBD1	TRBJ1-3	-	CATSDGGQSGNTIYF	TGTGCCACCAGTGATGGGGGACAGTCTGGAAACACCATATATTTT
TRBV5-1	15	TRBD2	TRBJ2-1	-	CASSLTSGGGNEQFF	TGCGCCAGCAGCTTAACTAGCGGAGGGGGCAATGAGCAGTTCTTC
TRBV27	15	-	TRBJ2-6	once	CASSFNRAAANVLTF	TGTGCCAGCAGTTTCAACAGGGCAGCGGCCAACGTCCTGACTTTC
TRBV7-9	12	-	TRBJ1-1	-	CASVDLDTEAFF	TGTGCCAGCGTGGATCTAGACACTGAAGCTTTCTTT
TRBV11-2	16	-	TRBJ1-6	-	CASSPTPTDYNSPLHF	TGTGCCAGCAGCCCCACTCCGACAGACTATAATTCACCCCTCCACTTT
TRBV6-2/TRBV6-3	18	TRBD2	TRBJ2-1	-	CASSWLTSGRNGGNEQFF	TGTGCCAGCAGTTGGCTCACTAGCGGGAGGAACGGGGGCAATGAGCAGTTCTTC
TRBV15	15	-	TRBJ2-7	-	CATSRQGSGSYEQYF	TGTGCCACCAGCAGACAGGGTTCTGGATCCTACGAGCAGTACTTC
TRBV7-2	16	-	TRBJ1-2	-	CASSQSEGSANYGYTF	TGTGCCAGCAGCCAGAGTGAAGGCAGCGCTAACTATGGCTACACCTTC
TRBV4-3	16	TRBD1	TRBJ1-5	-	CASSQDTGAVNQPQHF	TGCGCCAGCAGCCAAGATACAGGGGCCGTCAATCAGCCCCAGCATTTT
TRBV29-1	12	TRBD1	TRBJ1-2	-	CSVGDRGSGYTF	TGCAGCGTTGGGGACAGAGGCTCCGGCTACACCTTC
TRBV5-4	15	-	TRBJ2-1	-	CASSFGVLDYNEQFF	TGTGCCAGCAGCTTTGGTGTTCTAGATTACAATGAGCAGTTCTTC
TRBV18	14	-	TRBJ2-5	-	CASSPPSLQETQYF	TGTGCCAGCTCACCACCCAGTTTACAAGAGACCCAGTACTTC
TRBV12-3/TRBV12-4	12	-	TRBJ2-2	-	CASTRLTGELFF	TGTGCCAGCACCAGACTAACCGGGGAGCTGTTTTTT
TRBV18	14	-	TRBJ2-5	-	CASSPPGREETQYF	TGTGCCAGCTCACCACCTGGCAGGGAAGAGACCCAGTACTTC
TRBV19	16	TRBD1	TRBJ1-2	-	CASATGVSGVGDGYTF	TGTGCCAGCGCGACAGGGGTGAGTGGTGTTGGAGATGGCTACACCTTC
TRBV19	17	TRBD1	TRBJ1-2	-	CASSIDLPTGVNYGYTF	TGTGCCAGTAGTATAGACCTCCCGACAGGGGTGAACTATGGCTACACCTTC
TRBV7-3	12	-	TRBJ2-1	-	CASSPTGNEQFF	TGTGCCAGCAGCCCCACGGGGAATGAGCAGTTCTTC
TRBV24-1	20	TRBD1	TRBJ2-2	-	CATSPTGQGVWGLGTGELFF	TGTGCCACCAGTCCGACGGGACAGGGCGTTTGGGGCCTCGGGACCGGGGAGCTGTTTTTT